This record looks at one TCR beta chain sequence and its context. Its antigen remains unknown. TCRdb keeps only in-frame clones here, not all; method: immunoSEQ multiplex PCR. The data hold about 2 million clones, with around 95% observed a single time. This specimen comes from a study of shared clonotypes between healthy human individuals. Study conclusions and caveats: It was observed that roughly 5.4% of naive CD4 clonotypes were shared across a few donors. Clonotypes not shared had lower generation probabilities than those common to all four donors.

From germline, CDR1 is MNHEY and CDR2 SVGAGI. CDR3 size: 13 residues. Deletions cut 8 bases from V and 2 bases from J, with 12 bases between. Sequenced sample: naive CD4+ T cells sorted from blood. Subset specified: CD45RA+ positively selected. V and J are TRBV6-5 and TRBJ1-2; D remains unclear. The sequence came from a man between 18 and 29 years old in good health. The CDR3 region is CASGRSINYGYTF. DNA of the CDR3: TGTGCCAGCGGGCGGAGTATCAACTATGGCTACACCTTC.